These 9 T cell receptor beta chains were sequenced from one sample in a study of shared clonotypes between healthy human individuals. The method was immunoSEQ multiplex PCR; TCRdb's version includes in-frame clones alone and lacks a portion of them. The data show hundreds of thousands of clones, about two thirds seen once. Material for sequencing was memory CD4+ T cells sorted from blood. Subset given: CD45RA-negative fraction. The source of these receptors is a woman aged 25 to 45 in good health.

The rearrangement joins TRBV2 to TRBJ1-5; the D gene is possibly TRBD1 (5 bases). Germline assignment: CDR1 SNHLY and CDR2 FYNNEI. This CDR3 contains 15 residues. Trimming took off 6 bases at V and 5 bases at J, with 17 bases between the two ends. In DNA form, the CDR3 reads TGTGCCAGCAGCGGACTCCAGGGTTGGGATCAGCCCCAGCATTTT. Translating it yields CASSGLQGWDQPQHF. Full variable domain (remainder filled in from reference TRBV2 and TRBJ1-5): EPEVTQTPSHQVTQMGQEVILRCVPISNHLYFYWYRQILGQKVEFLVSFYNNEISEKSEIFDDQFSVERPDGSNFTLKIRSTKLEDSAMYFCASSGLQGWDQPQHFGDGTRLSIL.

This chain uses TRBV27 with TRBJ1-5; no firm D call. Per germline, CDR1 MNHEY and CDR2 SMNVEV (reference sequence). V lost 9 bases to trimming and J lost 0 bases, with 12 bases between them. The CDR3 loop spans 14 amino acids. The CDR3 nucleotides read TGTGCCAGTCGGGATCTCTATAGCAATCAGCCCCAGCATTTT. This translates into CASRDLYSNQPQHF.

V and J are TRBV6-5 and TRBJ2-3, with D uncertain. CDR1 MNHEY and CDR2 SVGAGI come from the germline V gene. This CDR3 is 14 amino acids long. V shed 2 bases and J shed 2 bases, with 8 bases lying between them. Here the CDR3 reads CASSYTTATDTQYF. As DNA, the CDR3 is TGTGCCAGCAGTTACACGACCGCCACAGATACGCAGTATTTT.

The rearrangement links TRBV10-3 to TRBJ1-2; 9 bases agree with TRBD1. Germline CDR1 is ENHRY and CDR2 is SYGVKD. Unmatched junction bases numbered 4, after V lost 3 bases and J lost 8 bases. This CDR3 has 13 residues. The DNA for the CDR3 is TGTGCCATCAGTGAACAGGGGGCGGGAGGCTACACCTTC. Encoded protein: CAISEQGAGGYTF.

Here the CDR3 reads CAWSAGTGGVGNQPQHF. In DNA, the CDR3 is TGTGCCTGGAGTGCCGGGACAGGGGGCGTGGGCAATCAGCCCCAGCATTTT. The chain joins TRBV30 to TRBJ1-5, with 12 bases matching TRBD1. The CDR3 sequence is 17 residues long. The germline V gene has CDR1 GTSNPN and CDR2 SVGIG (reference sequence). V lost 1 base to trimming and J lost 2 bases; unmatched junction nucleotides: 6.

This clone turned up a few times. V is TRBV11-2 and J is TRBJ2-7; 9 bases align to TRBD1. Germline V lookup: CDR1 SGHAT, CDR2 FQNNGV. This CDR3 spans 16 amino acids. V trimming: 1 base; J trimming: 6 bases; junction bases outside the gene matches: 10. The CDR3 loop reads CASSLALGTGFSEQYF. The CDR3 bases are TGTGCCAGCAGCTTAGCCCTGGGGACAGGGTTTTCCGAGCAGTACTTC.

V usage is TRBV19 and J usage is TRBJ2-1, with D perhaps matching TRBD2 (6 bases). Germline values: CDR1 LNHDA, CDR2 SQIVND (reference sequence). V lost 1 base, J lost 7 bases, and 11 bases lay in between. The CDR3 contains 14 residues. Here the CDR3 reads CASSIGLARNEQFF. As DNA, the CDR3 is TGTGCCAGTAGTATAGGTCTAGCGAGGAATGAGCAGTTCTTC.

The chain joins TRBV29-1 to TRBJ2-7, with D possibly TRBD2 on 6 matching bases. The V and J ends lost 5 bases and 0 bases respectively, with 14 bases between them. CDR3 length equals 14 residues. The germline gives CDR1 SQVTM, CDR2 ANQGSEA. The chain's CDR3 is CSVRRGTSSYEQYF. The CDR3 nucleotides read TGCAGCGTTAGGCGGGGCACCAGCTCCTACGAGCAGTACTTC.

This clone was found a few times. Without the conserved terminal phenylalanine or tryptophan, this CDR3 likely stems from a read error. Because the CDR3's place on the DNA is in doubt, the DNA is left out and the CDR3 is given as listed by TCRdb. CDR3 residues: CASSRRAPTG. The chain employs TRBV28 and TRBJ1-4. Germline CDR1 and CDR2: MDHEN and SYDVKM. The CDR3 is 10 amino acids in total, end residues counted.